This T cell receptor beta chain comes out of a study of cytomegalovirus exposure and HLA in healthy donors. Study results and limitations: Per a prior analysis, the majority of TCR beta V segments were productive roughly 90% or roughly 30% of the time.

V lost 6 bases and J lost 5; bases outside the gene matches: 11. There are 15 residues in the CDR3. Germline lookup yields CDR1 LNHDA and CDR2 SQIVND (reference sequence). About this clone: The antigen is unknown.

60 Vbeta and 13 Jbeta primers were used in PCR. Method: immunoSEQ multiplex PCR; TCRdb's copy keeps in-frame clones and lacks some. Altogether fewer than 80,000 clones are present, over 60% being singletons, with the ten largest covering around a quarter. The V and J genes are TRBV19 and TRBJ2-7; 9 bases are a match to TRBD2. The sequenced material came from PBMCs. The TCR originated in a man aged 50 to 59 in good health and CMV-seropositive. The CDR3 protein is CASSEGGGRAHEQYF. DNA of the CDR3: TGTGCCAGTAGCGAGGGGGGCGGGAGGGCCCACGAGCAGTACTTC.